This TCR beta chain was profiled in a study of T cell responses to AZD1222 COVID-19 vaccine (dated by TCRdb to the early 2020s). General notes on the study: AZD1222 recipients given second doses at about 4 weeks or at about 12 weeks were pooled, since spike-specific TCR depth and breadth were not found to differ between the two schedules. Enrollment into the trials was organized by age into subgroups of 18-55, 56-69 and 70-plus years, and those subgroups contained around 150, 28 and 57 TCR-sequenced participants, respectively. TCR sequencing was performed for 233 trial participants, of whom 207 were given two doses of AZD1222 and around 26 were given two doses of MenACWY control vaccine. The study at large found these results: In the small 56-69-year group, the increase in depth fell short of significance, most likely because of low power. Conclusions about previously exposed vaccinees are limited because only a handful of AZD1222 recipients were SARS-CoV-2 seropositive at baseline. Participants were mostly white British and included more females than males, and it was suggested by the authors that clonal diversity may have been underestimated. Reportedly, almost half of the unique spike-specific TCRs recognized epitopes lying outside the regions that are mutated in the B.1.351 and B.1.1.7 variants. After two AZD1222 doses, spike-specific TCR breadth and depth were significantly higher than at day 0 and than in MenACWY recipients. Vaccine-associated CD4 TCRs spanned the whole spike protein, with dominant responses in regions 160-218 and 743-854. No day 14 peak-response samples were available, so repertoires were characterized only after the peak T cell response.

The CDR3 regions of human TCRbeta chains were analyzed by immunosequencing. The published analysis was carried out like this. TCRs in the repertoires were compared against a reference library of SARS-CoV-2-specific TCRs that had been generated with the MIRA antigen-specificity platform. Breadth meant the fraction of unique TCRs that were SARS-CoV-2-associated, whereas depth meant the fraction of total T cells that were SARS-CoV-2-associated. Using the MIRA data, every spike-specific TCR was mapped to the spike region that the TCR reacted to and assigned to either a CD4 or a CD8 class. Log10-transformed breadth and depth values were compared by one-way ANOVA with Sidak's multiple comparisons tests. The clones in this table, taken by TCRdb from immuneACCESS, are in-frame only. Not every clone is retained; where verified, under half of the shortfall comes from an unresolved V gene, and the cause of the rest is unknown. V and J calls and clone size are given by that table; D and trimming were obtained from the DNA. This sample has about 130,000 clones in its table, and about nine tenths of those were observed once. Of the sample, 4% to 4.5% falls within the top ten clones.

Via the germline V gene, CDR1 is SGHVS and CDR2 FQNEAQ. The junction carries 11 bases between V and J, which are trimmed by 6 bases and 2 bases respectively. The CDR3 measures 13 amino acids from cysteine to phenylalanine. Only the CDR3 part of the read is kept: 39 bases, read in frame from the first base. The time point label, read with the paper, signifies: baseline before first vaccination. Vaccinee samples were obtained from the UK trials COV001 and COV002, which included a single-blind randomized controlled phase 2/3 trial of AZD1222 (ChAdOx1 nCoV-19) in healthy adults. For TCRbeta chain sequencing, PBMC samples from trial participants were taken at day 0 and at day 28 after the second dose. To note about this clone: The antigen this receptor binds is unknown. No base quality information exists; no much larger clone differs at one position.

Material: peripheral blood, obtained on day 0 of AZD1222 vaccination. This chain joins TRBV7-8 to TRBJ2-7, and the D gene may be TRBD2, 6 bases matching. The clonotype was recovered from an adult in good health. For the CDR3, the sequence is CASRAGGAYEQYF. The sequence in DNA is TGTGCCAGCAGGGCCGGGGGTGCCTACGAGCAGTACTTC.